The 28 T cell receptor beta chains below come from one sample, sequenced in a study of control samples from healthy donors and cancer patients. Sequencing used immunoSEQ multiplex PCR; TCRdb keeps in-frame clones, though not all of them. The sample lists 150,000 to 200,000 clones; approximately 95% were seen once. The sequencing input was blood. These receptors were obtained from a man younger than 30 in good health.

This chain links TRBV10-3 with TRBJ2-5; 8 bases line up with TRBD1. CDR1 and CDR2 from the germline V gene are ENHRY and SYGVKD. This CDR3 contains 15 residues. With V trimmed by 0 bases and J by 5 bases, 5 bases remained unmatched. DNA of the CDR3: TGTGCCATCAGTGAGTCCCAGGGGGCGAGGGAGACCCAGTACTTC. Its protein is CAISESQGARETQYF.

V usage is TRBV14 and J usage is TRBJ2-7, with 9 bases aligning to TRBD2. The ends lost 4 bases at V and 1 base at J; junction bases unmatched: 2. CDR1 is SGHDN and CDR2 is FVKESK in the germline V gene. CDR3 length: 14 residues. Written as DNA, the CDR3 is TGTGCCAGCAGCCCGGGACTAGCTTCCTACGAGCAGTACTTC. Protein: CASSPGLASYEQYF.

This chain joins TRBV27 and TRBJ2-7; D could derive from TRBD1 or TRBD2 (5 bases each). This CDR3 region has 13 residues. Germline V gene data show CDR1 as MNHEY and CDR2 as SMNVEV (reference sequence). V was pared by 4 bases and J by 4 bases, with 11 bases between. CDR3 protein: CASSWGRGYEQYF. In nucleotides, the CDR3 is TGTGCCAGCAGTTGGGGACGGGGATACGAGCAGTACTTC.

V and J are TRBV24-1 and TRBJ2-3; 8 bases line up with TRBD1. The V segment lost 4 bases and the J segment 3 bases; nucleotides outside the gene matches: 8. CDR3 length: 16 residues. The germline V gene encodes CDR1 KGHDR and CDR2 SFDVKD. CDR3: CATSDPRDRRTDTQYF. In nucleotides, the CDR3 is TGTGCCACCAGTGACCCCCGGGACAGGAGGACAGATACGCAGTATTTT.

This clone has a single count. CDR3 sequence (DNA): TGCGCCAGCAGCTTGCTAGGCAGGGGAGGCCAAGAGACCCAGTACTTC. Encoded protein: CASSLLGRGGQETQYF. The genes are TRBV5-1 and TRBJ2-5, with D tentatively TRBD1 or TRBD2 (6 bases each). Per germline, CDR1 SGHRS and CDR2 YFSETQ. V was trimmed by 1 base and J by 1 base, leaving 14 bases between them. This CDR3 spans 16 amino acids.

The chain couples TRBV4-1 to TRBJ2-5; 7 bases match TRBD1. Trimming removed 1 base from V and 1 base from J; junction bases left unmatched: 3. Per germline, CDR1 MGHRA and CDR2 YSYEKL. This CDR3 is built from 15 residues. DNA of the CDR3: TGCGCCAGCAGCCAAGGCTGGGACAGCCAAGAGACCCAGTACTTC. Amino acid sequence: CASSQGWDSQETQYF.

This sequence joins TRBV6-5 and TRBJ1-2; 9 nucleotides align to TRBD1. The V and J ends lost 4 bases and 3 bases, in that order; junction bases with no gene match: 3. Germline assignment: CDR1 MNHEY and CDR2 SVGAGI. The CDR3 has 14 residues. CDR3 bases: TGTGCCAGCAGTTTCCGGGACAGGGACTATGGCTACACCTTC. Its translation is CASSFRDRDYGYTF.

This chain connects TRBV7-9 to TRBJ2-1, with D possibly being TRBD1 or TRBD2 (5 bases each). Germline assignment: CDR1 SEHNR and CDR2 FQNEAQ (reference sequence). V was cut by 5 bases and J by 4 bases, with 15 bases left in between. The CDR3 is 15 amino acids. CDR3 nucleotides: TGTGCCAGCAGCAAAAATCCGGGGCCATACAATGAGCAGTTCTTC. Translation gives CASSKNPGPYNEQFF.

The chain has TRBV6-5 and TRBJ1-1, with D possibly matching TRBD1 (6 bases). Deletions cut 8 bases from V and 0 bases from J, with 13 bases between. CDR1 MNHEY and CDR2 SVGAGI come from the germline V gene. The CDR3 is 14 residues long. The CDR3 loop is CASEQGRMNTEAFF. CDR3 sequence (DNA): TGTGCCAGCGAACAGGGCCGCATGAACACTGAAGCTTTCTTT.

The chain carries TRBV6-6 and TRBJ2-5, with TRBD2 identical over 15 bases. The CDR3 runs to 17 residues. V shed 5 bases and J 6 bases; nucleotides not matched to a gene: 10. CDR1 MNHNY and CDR2 SVGAGI come from the germline V gene (reference sequence). In DNA form, the CDR3 reads TGTGCCAGCAGTCTACCTGGACTAGCGGGGGGGCAAAAGACCCAGTACTTC. This encodes CASSLPGLAGGQKTQYF.

CDR3 loop: CASSLMADQETQYF. CDR3 DNA sequence: TGCGCCAGCAGCTTGATGGCAGATCAAGAGACCCAGTACTTC. The J gene is TRBJ2-5, the V gene TRBV5-1; D call uncertain. CDR1 is SGHRS and CDR2 is YFSETQ in the germline V gene. This CDR3 has 14 amino acids. Trimming took off 1 base at V and 2 bases at J, with 9 bases between the two ends.

V and J are TRBV19 and TRBJ2-1; 15 nucleotides match TRBD2. Germline CDR1 and CDR2: LNHDA and SQIVND (reference sequence). Losses at the gene ends were 5 bases for V and 7 bases for J; bases not matched to a gene: 12. This CDR3 spans 18 amino acids. Here the CDR3 reads CASSPRTSGGALKNEQFF. CDR3 coding DNA: TGTGCCAGTAGTCCGCGGACTAGCGGGGGGGCTCTTAAGAATGAGCAGTTCTTC.

The chain couples TRBV7-2 to TRBJ1-1, with D possibly being TRBD1 (5 bases). Germline-derived CDR1 and CDR2 are SGHTA and FQGNSA. V shed 1 base and J shed 5 bases, with 11 bases lying between them. CDR3 length: 14 residues. The DNA for the CDR3 is TGTGCCAGCAGCTTAGAGGAGGGGAGGACTGAAGCTTTCTTT. This translates into CASSLEEGRTEAFF.

The J gene is TRBJ2-7, the V gene TRBV5-4; 8 bases align to TRBD2. The CDR3 loop spans 15 amino acids. J was trimmed by 2 bases and V by 0 bases; bases with no gene match: 4. From germline, CDR1 is SGHNT and CDR2 YYREEE (reference sequence). The CDR3 sequence is CASSLEGTRTYEQYF. The DNA of the CDR3 is TGTGCCAGCAGCTTGGAAGGGACTAGAACCTACGAGCAGTACTTC.

The genes are TRBV18 and TRBJ2-1; 8 bases agree with TRBD1. This CDR3 comprises 16 residues. Unmatched junction bases numbered 12, after V lost 3 bases and J lost 8 bases. In germline, CDR1 is KGHSH, CDR2 LQKENI. CDR3 sequence (DNA): TGTGCCAGCTCACCCGAGGTGAAGGACAGGGTTCATGAGCAGTTCTTC. Amino acid sequence: CASSPEVKDRVHEQFF.

The V gene is TRBV5-1, the J gene TRBJ2-1; TRBD1 matches at 8 bases. The CDR3 consists of 16 residues. Per the germline V gene, CDR1 is SGHRS and CDR2 is YFSETQ. Germline trimming cut 4 bases from V and 0 bases from J; bases unmatched to any gene: 6. The CDR3 nucleotides read TGCGCCAGCAGCAGACAGGGGTTCAGCTCCTACAATGAGCAGTTCTTC. Its translation: CASSRQGFSSYNEQFF.

This chain links TRBV5-4 with TRBJ1-1; D is undetermined. There are 13 residues in the CDR3. The ends were cut back, 5 bases at V and 8 bases at J, with 16 bases in the middle. Germline-derived CDR1 and CDR2 are SGHNT and YYREEE (reference sequence). CDR3 protein: CASRPRNEREAFF. The CDR3 nucleotides read TGTGCCAGCAGGCCTAGAAATGAGAGGGAAGCTTTCTTT.

J is TRBJ1-4 and V is TRBV5-1, with D uncertain. CDR3 length: 14 residues. CDR1 and CDR2 from the germline V gene are SGHRS and YFSETQ. With 6 bases removed from V and 0 bases from J, the gap between germline ends came to 9 bases. DNA of the CDR3: TGCGCCAGCAAAGGGAGTGCAACTAATGAAAAACTGTTTTTT. This translates into CASKGSATNEKLFF.

V gene TRBV24-1 combines with J gene TRBJ2-5; D call uncertain. The germline V and J ends were trimmed by 6 bases and 5 bases, with 9 bases remaining between them. The CDR3 sequence is 12 residues long. The germline V gene encodes CDR1 KGHDR and CDR2 SFDVKD. This chain's CDR3 is CATSPGGETQYF. The DNA of the CDR3 is TGTGCCACCAGTCCAGGTGGTGAGACCCAGTACTTC.

The V call is TRBV13, the J call TRBJ1-5; D remains unclear. V was clipped by 4 bases and J by 2 bases, with 15 bases between them. Germline lookup yields CDR1 PRHDT and CDR2 FYEKMQ (reference sequence). The CDR3 contains 16 residues. DNA of the CDR3: TGTGCCAGCAGCTCGATGTCCGAGGAGGGCAATCAGCCCCAGCATTTT. Translating it yields CASSSMSEEGNQPQHF.

This chain connects TRBV18 to TRBJ1-1; no definite D call. The CDR3 is 12 amino acids. Germline V gene lookup returns CDR1 KGHSH and CDR2 LQKENI. The V end lost 6 bases, the J end lost 11 bases, and 16 bases lay between the germline ends. This CDR3 is CASSQRWTDAFF. The DNA of the CDR3 is TGTGCCAGCTCCCAAAGGTGGACGGATGCTTTCTTT. Supplemented by reference TRBV18 and TRBJ1-1, the full variable domain reads NAGVMQNPRHLVRRRGQEARLRCSPMKGHSHVYWYRQLPEEGLKFMVYLQKENIIDESGMPKERFSAEFPKEGPSILRIQQVVRGDSAAYFCASSQRWTDAFFGQGTRLTVV.

The V and J genes are TRBV9 and TRBJ1-1; 8 bases are shared with TRBD1. The junction had 8 bases not matched to a gene; V was cut back by 7 bases and J by 3 bases. The germline V gene encodes CDR1 SGDLS and CDR2 YYNGEE. This CDR3 spans 14 amino acids. The CDR3 is CASGTGGEYTEAFF. The CDR3 nucleotides are TGTGCCAGCGGGACAGGTGGGGAGTACACTGAAGCTTTCTTT.

The J gene is TRBJ2-1, the V gene TRBV7-3; tentatively, D is TRBD2 (5 bases). Germline CDR1 and CDR2: SGHTA and FQGTGA. Trimming removed 4 bases at V and 9 bases at J, with 13 bases between. The CDR3 covers 13 residues. CDR3: CASSSRGGGEQFF. The CDR3 DNA reads as TGTGCCAGCAGCTCCCGAGGAGGTGGTGAGCAGTTCTTC.

This clone appeared once. The junction does not match germline at one end; this may be a read error. Here the CDR3 DNA reads TGTGCTAGTGGTTTGGGTGACTACCATGAGCAGTTCTTC. Its translation: CASGLGDYHEQFF. The chain is built from TRBV12-5 and TRBJ2-1; tentatively, D is TRBD2 (5 bases). Germline V gives CDR1 LGHNT, CDR2 FRNRAP. The CDR3 has 13 amino acids.

The chain combines TRBV7-3 with TRBJ2-3; D may match TRBD1 or TRBD2 (6 bases each). The CDR3 loop spans 17 amino acids. Germline CDR1 reads SGHTA; CDR2 reads FQGTGA. V gave up 1 base and J gave up 1 base, with 15 bases separating them. CDR3 in amino acids: CASSLKPRGGGTDTQYF. For the CDR3, the DNA is TGTGCCAGCAGCTTAAAACCCAGGGGAGGCGGCACAGATACGCAGTATTTT.

The rearrangement uses TRBV2 and TRBJ2-3; 10 bases match TRBD1. V shed 6 bases and J 1 base; nucleotides not matched to a gene: 4. CDR1 and CDR2 from the germline V gene are SNHLY and FYNNEI. The CDR3 extends over 15 amino acids. The CDR3 nucleotides read TGTGCCAGCAGGGGACAGGGGAAGGGCACAGATACGCAGTATTTT. As protein: CASRGQGKGTDTQYF.

The gene calls are TRBV25-1 and TRBJ1-4; 8 bases are shared with TRBD1. The germline CDR1 and CDR2 sequences are MGHDK and SYGVNS. This CDR3 comprises 16 residues. Germline trimming cut 0 bases from V and 10 bases from J; bases unmatched to any gene: 10. This CDR3 is CASSEYPPGQGVKLFF. The CDR3 nucleotides are TGTGCCAGCAGTGAATACCCGCCCGGACAGGGAGTAAAACTGTTTTTT.

The V call is TRBV3-1 (or the pseudogene TRBV3-2), the J call TRBJ1-5; D unclear. This CDR3 spans 13 amino acids. CDR1 and CDR2 from the germline V gene are LGHDT and YNNKEL (reference sequence). V lost 4 bases and J lost 10, with 14 bases in between. The CDR3 DNA reads as TGTGCCAGCAGCCGAGCAAAGGATGGTCCCCAGCATTTT. Protein sequence: CASSRAKDGPQHF.